The sequence of this T cell receptor beta chain was determined in a study of T-cell reconstitution after alpha-beta-depleted transplantation in children. The CDR3 consists of 14 residues. Between the trimmed V and J ends, which lost 4 bases and 7 bases, there was a span of 14 bases. Germline V gene lookup returns CDR1 LNHNV and CDR2 YYDKDF (reference sequence). This clonotype has a handful of counts. Unique molecular identifiers featured in how the TCRbeta library was prepared. TCRdb redid the calling of the PCR reads with MiXCR, one entry per CDR3 protein. Found here are around 400,000 distinct CDR3 sequences, approximately 10% of them singletons; the top ten hold about 5%.

This sequence originates from a human donor who donated a stem cell graft to a child with acute myeloid leukemia. This specimen consisted of PBMCs from the stem cell graft donor, obtained from the stem cell graft. V gene TRBV15 combines with J gene TRBJ1-5, with D perhaps TRBD1 (6 bases). This CDR3 reads CATSIYRVGQPQHF. DNA of the CDR3: TGTGCCACCAGCATTTACAGGGTAGGGCAGCCCCAGCATTTT.